This T cell receptor (beta chain) comes out of a study of T cells in women clearing cervical HPV infection. The wider study: With HLA typing for only a few women, HLA confounding remains possible.

The repertoire was sequenced with immunoSEQ multiplex PCR; TCRdb's copy has only in-frame clones and lacks some. The data include 20,000 to 25,000 clones; the top ten clones carry 2.5% to 3.5%. The CDR3 is made up of 14 amino acids. The V end lost 7 bases, the J end lost 2 bases, and 14 bases lay between the germline ends. Germline V lookup: CDR1 LNHDA, CDR2 SQIVND (reference sequence). As regards this clone: Antigen specificity is unknown. Read coverage stops 3 residues before the CDR3 terminus; the germline J gene supplies the remainder.

Overall study findings and caveats: It is unknown whether associations predate infection; no effector/memory or HPV-specific sorting. Repertoire richness, not evenness, was significantly elevated in CIN3+ cases versus controls.

The material sequenced was blood buffy coat. The chain links TRBV19 to TRBJ1-2; D uncertain. The TCR sequence derives from a woman between 18 and 70 years old with a cervical HPV16 infection that either progressed to CIN3+ or cleared (not recorded which). This CDR3 reads CASNLNTGNYGYTF. The CDR3 DNA, read in part, is TGTGCCAGTAACCTAAACACGGGGAACTATGGC. Full variable domain (remainder filled in from reference TRBV19 and TRBJ1-2): DGGITQSPKYLFRKEGQNVTLSCEQNLNHDAMYWYRQDPGQGLRLIYYSQIVNDFQKGDIAEGYSVSREKKESFPLTVTSAQKNPTAFYLCASNLNTGNYGYTFGSGTRLTVV.